This T cell receptor (beta chain) was sequenced in a study of T cell changes during pregnancy in multiple sclerosis (dated by TCRdb to about 2019). Notes on the research overall: In women with multiple sclerosis, the researchers looked at how the T cell repertoire shifted as pregnancy progressed.

This clone was detected a few times. Its antigen has not been determined. Base quality data are lacking; no much larger clone is found one base away. The library was made by the immunoSEQ multiplex PCR assay. TCRdb re-hosts the immuneACCESS table, in-frame sequences only. Its copies lack some clones; in the studies checked, an unresolved V gene accounts for under half of them, and the cause for the rest is not known. This sample lists around 110,000 clones; roughly 92% were detected once. Over 1.5% of the sample goes to the ten largest clones. CDR1 GTSNPN and CDR2 SVGIG are derived from the germline V gene (reference sequence). The CDR3, cysteine through phenylalanine, is 12 amino acids long. Only CDR3 DNA remains: 36 bases, in frame from the first base. Cut back by 0 bases and 8 bases, the V and J ends lie 10 bases apart.

The chain joins TRBV30 to TRBJ1-1, with the D gene uncertain. The source of this sequence is a female donor with multiple sclerosis, enrolled in a pregnancy study. The material sequenced was peripheral blood, taken in the third trimester of pregnancy. The bases read TGTGCCTGGAGTGTACACGGGTTCGAAGCTTTCTTT. Its product reads: CAWSVHGFEAFF.